A single sample is the source of the 3 T cell receptor beta chains below, sequenced in a study of regulatory T cells in long-lasting Graves disease. Described time point: persistent/refractory GD, antithyroid drugs over 5 years with positive TRAb. From PBMCs, RNA was extracted and then used to make the TCR library. In building TCR beta libraries, iRepertoire HTBI primers were used together with Arm-PCR of CDR3 regions. A single record per CDR3 protein comes from TCRdb applying MiXCR to the multiplex PCR reads. In the table there are about half a million distinct CDR3 sequences, roughly 22% of which are singletons. Sequencing was performed on peripheral blood mononuclear cells (PBMCs), taken when the disease was refractory, from a patient treated with antithyroid drugs. Receptor source: a female donor with Graves disease.

This clonotype was recorded many times. This chain links TRBV28 with TRBJ1-1, with TRBD1 identical over 7 bases. Germline CDR1 reads MDHEN; CDR2 reads SYDVKM. The CDR3 is made up of 14 amino acids. With 6 bases clipped from V and 1 base from J, the junction kept 5 bases outside the gene matches. The CDR3 protein is CASSDRERNTEAFF. For the CDR3, the DNA is TGTGCCAGCAGCGACAGGGAGCGGAACACTGAAGCTTTCTTT.

At least ten counts were recorded for this clonotype. The chain employs TRBV6-1 and TRBJ1-4, with D perhaps matching TRBD1 (6 bases). In germline, CDR1 is MNHNS, CDR2 SASEGT. The V end was cut by 6 bases, the J end by 4 bases, with 15 bases between. The CDR3 contains 15 residues. In DNA, the CDR3 is TGTGCCAGCAGCAGCAGGGGAGGGGGTAATGAAAAACTGTTTTTT. This translates into CASSSRGGGNEKLFF.

This clonotype appeared many times. The chain employs TRBV12-3 or TRBV12-4 and TRBJ2-7; D call uncertain. There are 15 residues in the CDR3. Trimming pared 3 bases from V and 0 bases from J, leaving 12 bases between. For the CDR3, the DNA is TGTGCCAGCAGTTTCAAGCCAGCGACCTCCTACGAGCAGTACTTC. Protein product: CASSFKPATSYEQYF.